The 25 T cell receptor beta chains in this list originate from one sample, sequenced in a study of shared clonotypes between healthy human individuals. Sequencing used immunoSEQ multiplex PCR; TCRdb keeps in-frame clones, though not all of them. The table shows 950,000 to 1,300,000 clones, with about 75% occurring only once. Input material: memory CD4+ T cells sorted from blood. Subset denoted: CD45RA-negative fraction. These receptor sequences come from a man aged 18 to 35 in good health.

The V call is TRBV4-3, the J call TRBJ2-1, with 15 bases lining up with TRBD2. CDR1 LGHNA and CDR2 YSLEER come from the germline V gene. The junction had 0 bases not matched to a gene; V was cut back by 3 bases and J by 3 bases. The CDR3 is 16 residues long. CDR3 sequence (DNA): TGCGCCAGCAGCCAGGGACTAGCGGGAGGCTACAATGAGCAGTTCTTC. Protein sequence: CASSQGLAGGYNEQFF.

V gene TRBV28 combines with J gene TRBJ1-1; D gene uncertain. The length of the CDR3 is 11 residues. Germline CDR1 and CDR2: MDHEN and SYDVKM. V was trimmed by 5 bases and J by 10 bases, leaving 11 bases between them. The CDR3, as DNA: TGTGCCAGCAGTACAACACCTCCAGCTTTCTTT. Protein: CASSTTPPAFF.

The CDR3 spells CASSASRDRVGEQFF. The CDR3, as DNA: TGTGCCAGCTCAGCTTCCCGAGACAGGGTGGGTGAGCAGTTCTTC. The chain links TRBV5-4 to TRBJ2-1, with 7 bases matching TRBD1. The CDR3 is 15 residues long. Germline V gives CDR1 SGHNT, CDR2 YYREEE (reference sequence). V was pared by 7 bases and J by 9 bases, with 16 bases of the junction left unmatched.

The chain has TRBV9 and TRBJ2-5; 12 bases are shared with TRBD2. The CDR3 sequence is 14 residues long. Germline loops: CDR1 SGDLS, CDR2 YYNGEE. After removal of 4 bases from V and 3 bases from J, the junction contained 1 base not matched to a gene. The CDR3 sequence is CASSRTSGEETQYF. The CDR3 DNA reads as TGTGCCAGCAGCCGGACTAGCGGGGAAGAGACCCAGTACTTC. Filled out from reference TRBV9 and TRBJ2-5, the complete variable domain reads DSGVTQTPKHLITATGQRVTLRCSPRSGDLSVYWYQQSLDQGLQFLIQYYNGEERAKGNILERFSAQQFPDLHSELNLSSLELGDSALYFCASSRTSGEETQYFGPGTRLLVL.

This clone has more than one count but fewer than ten. This chain uses TRBV30 with TRBJ1-2, with TRBD1 matching 7 bases. With 3 bases clipped from V and 10 bases from J, the junction kept 8 bases outside the gene matches. Germline V gene lookup returns CDR1 GTSNPN and CDR2 SVGIG (reference sequence). The CDR3 is 12 amino acids. The CDR3 sequence is CAWRGSGGTYTF. CDR3 sequence (DNA): TGTGCCTGGAGGGGGTCAGGGGGAACCTACACCTTC. Variable domain in full (rest from reference TRBV30 and TRBJ1-2): SQTIHQWPATLVQPVGSPLSLECTVEGTSNPNLYWYRQAAGRGLQLLFYSVGIGQISSEVPQNLSASRPQDRQFILSSKKLLLSDSGFYLCAWRGSGGTYTFGSGTRLTVV.

This chain uses TRBV19 with TRBJ2-3; TRBD1 matches at 8 bases. CDR1 and CDR2 from the germline V gene are LNHDA and SQIVND (reference sequence). Losses at the gene ends were 4 bases for V and 1 base for J; bases not matched to a gene: 4. This CDR3 has 15 residues. Here the CDR3 reads CASSKPGQGTDTQYF. The CDR3 DNA sequence: TGTGCCAGTAGTAAGCCGGGACAGGGCACAGATACGCAGTATTTT.

This chain connects TRBV2 to TRBJ2-5; D is possibly TRBD2 (6 bases). Per the germline V gene, CDR1 is SNHLY and CDR2 is FYNNEI. V lost 6 bases and J 6 bases, leaving 17 bases between the germline ends. This CDR3 is 14 amino acids long. The CDR3 spells CASSPAAGRQTQYF. The CDR3 DNA is TGTGCCAGCAGCCCTGCGGCGGGGAGACAGACCCAGTACTTC. Based on the CDR3 plus reference TRBV2 and TRBJ2-5, the full variable domain is EPEVTQTPSHQVTQMGQEVILRCVPISNHLYFYWYRQILGQKVEFLVSFYNNEISEKSEIFDDQFSVERPDGSNFTLKIRSTKLEDSAMYFCASSPAAGRQTQYFGPGTRLLVL.

V gene TRBV6-6 combines with J gene TRBJ1-1; D may be TRBD1 (6 bases). Trimming removed 6 bases at V and 1 base at J, with 15 bases between. Germline V gene sequence: CDR1 MNHNY, CDR2 SVGAGI (reference sequence). This CDR3 contains 15 residues. CDR3 sequence: CASSYRPTGNTEAFF. CDR3 nucleotides: TGTGCCAGCAGCTACCGACCGACAGGGAACACTGAAGCTTTCTTT.

This clone was seen only a few times. The chain has TRBV6-5 and TRBJ2-3, with 7 bases matching TRBD2. Germline assignment: CDR1 MNHEY and CDR2 SVGAGI. CDR3 size: 14 residues. Germline trimming cut 8 bases from V and 3 bases from J; bases unmatched to any gene: 8. This CDR3 is CASRSGGSTDTQYF. CDR3 sequence (DNA): TGTGCCAGCCGATCGGGAGGTTCAACAGATACGCAGTATTTT.

The chain recombines TRBV5-4 with TRBJ2-7; TRBD2 might be the D (5 bases). Deletions cut 4 bases from V and 5 bases from J, with 16 bases between. The CDR3 loop spans 14 amino acids. In germline, CDR1 is SGHNT, CDR2 YYREEE (reference sequence). CDR3 sequence: CASSLGGGWDEQYF. CDR3 bases: TGTGCCAGCAGCCTTGGAGGAGGTTGGGACGAGCAGTACTTC.

The chain has TRBV7-6 and TRBJ2-1; a possible D gene is TRBD1 (6 bases). CDR3 length: 13 residues. The V and J ends lost 5 bases and 10 bases respectively, with 15 bases between them. Germline V gives CDR1 SGHVS, CDR2 FNYEAQ. CDR3 in DNA: TGTGCCAGCAGCCCAAACAGGGAAGCAGAGCAGTTCTTC. It translates to CASSPNREAEQFF.

CDR3 coding DNA: TGTGCCAGCAGCTTTCAGGGACCGGATGAAAAACTGTTTTTT. Its translation is CASSFQGPDEKLFF. This chain connects TRBV5-4 to TRBJ1-4, with D tentatively TRBD1 (5 bases). From germline, CDR1 is SGHNT and CDR2 YYREEE (reference sequence). The germline V and J ends were trimmed by 2 bases and 6 bases, with 11 bases remaining between them. The CDR3 spans 14 residues.

The chain combines TRBV12-5 with TRBJ2-3, with 7 nucleotides matching TRBD2. V shed 0 bases and J 3 bases; nucleotides not matched to a gene: 6. Per the germline V gene, CDR1 is LGHNT and CDR2 is FRNRAP. This CDR3 comprises 16 residues. This CDR3 reads CASGLVLREATDTQYF. The CDR3 DNA is TGTGCTAGTGGTTTGGTACTACGGGAGGCTACAGATACGCAGTATTTT.

This rearrangement joins TRBV28 to TRBJ2-6; a weak D match, TRBD1 (6 bases). From germline, CDR1 is MDHEN and CDR2 SYDVKM. The V end was cut by 6 bases, the J end by 0 bases, with 9 bases between. The CDR3 totals 15 residues. The DNA for the CDR3 is TGTGCCAGCAGGACAGGTACCTCTGGGGCCAACGTCCTGACTTTC. Amino acids: CASRTGTSGANVLTF.

The V gene is TRBV27, the J gene TRBJ2-5, with 8 bases lining up with TRBD2. CDR1 and CDR2 from the germline V gene are MNHEY and SMNVEV (reference sequence). J lost 6 bases, V lost 6 bases, and 9 bases had no gene match. The CDR3 runs to 14 residues. The CDR3 DNA follows: TGTGCCAGCAGCCCCGGGGTAGCGGGACAGACCCAGTACTTC. It translates to CASSPGVAGQTQYF.

This clone was seen a few times. V is TRBV19 and J is TRBJ1-5; D is unclear. Germline CDR1 reads LNHDA; CDR2 reads SQIVND (reference sequence). Trimming shortened V by 3 bases and J by 3 bases, and 18 bases separated the two germline ends. This CDR3 comprises 17 residues. CDR3 sequence: CASSIEHGSNFNQPQHF. CDR3 nucleotides: TGTGCCAGTAGTATTGAGCACGGCAGCAACTTCAATCAGCCCCAGCATTTT.

The CDR3 nucleotides are TGTGCCAGCAGCCAAATAACGGGGGTCCTTGGCTACGAGCAGTACTTC. Protein product: CASSQITGVLGYEQYF. This chain links TRBV5-8 with TRBJ2-7; D possibly corresponds to TRBD2 (6 bases). The CDR3 is 16 residues long. CDR1 is SGHTS, CDR2 YDEGEE, per germline. V lost 4 bases and J 3 bases, leaving 20 bases between the germline ends.

The V and J genes are TRBV6-4 and TRBJ2-1; no reliable D call. CDR1 and CDR2 (germline): MRHNA, SNTAGT. The CDR3 length is 15 residues. The ends were cut back, 8 bases at V and 2 bases at J, with 16 bases in the middle. For the CDR3, the DNA is TGTGCCAGCCCCGGCGGCTTTTCTACCTACAATGAGCAGTTCTTC. Translated, it gives CASPGGFSTYNEQFF.

The CDR3 nucleotides read TGTGCCAGCTCACCTAGACAGGACCAGAACACTGAAGCTTTCTTT. Translation: CASSPRQDQNTEAFF. V gene TRBV18 combines with J gene TRBJ1-1; D might be TRBD1 (6 bases). From germline, CDR1 is KGHSH and CDR2 LQKENI. The V gene lost 3 bases and the J gene lost 1 base, with 12 bases spanning the gap. The CDR3 extends over 15 amino acids.

This clone was detected only once. This chain links TRBV5-1 with TRBJ1-6; no firm D call. The ends were cut back, 0 bases at V and 8 bases at J, with 12 bases in the middle. The CDR3 is made up of 15 amino acids. Germline V lookup: CDR1 SGHRS, CDR2 YFSETQ. The CDR3 spells CASSLAGQVDSPLHF. In nucleotides, the CDR3 is TGCGCCAGCAGCTTGGCCGGGCAGGTGGATTCACCCCTCCACTTT.

This clone was detected a few times. The V call is TRBV28, the J call TRBJ2-6; D unresolved. Germline-derived CDR1 and CDR2 are MDHEN and SYDVKM. V gave up 2 bases and J gave up 5 bases, with 13 bases separating them. This CDR3 region has 16 residues. CDR3 nucleotides: TGTGCCAGCAGTTTACGCGCCTTACCACGGGCCAACGTCCTGACTTTC. This codes for CASSLRALPRANVLTF.

A few counts support this clone. J is TRBJ1-6 and V is TRBV6-5, with 7 bases that match TRBD1. CDR1 is MNHEY and CDR2 is SVGAGI in the germline V gene. V dropped 6 bases and J dropped 8; count of bases not matched to a gene: 7. The CDR3 is 14 amino acids. The CDR3 protein is CASRPTGTHSPLHF. The CDR3 DNA reads as TGTGCCAGCAGGCCGACAGGGACACATTCACCCCTCCACTTT.

The V call is TRBV5-1, the J call TRBJ2-1; no clear D. Germline V gives CDR1 SGHRS, CDR2 YFSETQ. CDR3 length: 12 amino acids. V lost 9 bases to trimming and J lost 7 bases, with 14 bases between them. The CDR3 DNA reads as TGCGCCACCCAATCGAACGGGAATGAGCAGTTCTTC. It yields the protein CATQSNGNEQFF.

About this clone: Sequence at one end of the junction differs from germline and may be a read error. J is TRBJ2-5 and V is TRBV2; the D is unclear. This CDR3 has 12 residues. Germline V gives CDR1 SNHLY, CDR2 FYNNEI. The CDR3 here is CASSEITLRRHF. The CDR3 region has the DNA TGTGCCAGCAGTGAGATAACCCTTAGGCGACACTTC. The variable domain in full, completed from reference TRBV2 and TRBJ2-5, reads EPEVTQTPSHQVTQMGQEVILRCVPISNHLYFYWYRQILGQKVEFLVSFYNNEISEKSEIFDDQFSVERPDGSNFTLKIRSTKLEDSAMYFCASSEITLRRHFGPGTRLLVL.

The V call is TRBV9, the J call TRBJ2-1, with D possibly TRBD2 on 5 matching bases. Germline V gene lookup returns CDR1 SGDLS and CDR2 YYNGEE. V lost 4 bases to trimming and J lost 3 bases, with 17 bases between them. CDR3 length: 16 amino acids. The CDR3 here is CASSPKGERYYNEQFF. In nucleotides, the CDR3 is TGTGCCAGCAGCCCCAAGGGCGAGCGGTACTACAATGAGCAGTTCTTC.